The T cell receptor (beta chain) under discussion was sequenced for a study of vaccination and CD4 T cells after COVID-19. Study summary: Four females and six males made up the convalescents, two of whom were Hispanic. Post-vaccine sampling followed dose two by a median approximately 74 days (range 14 to 241). Cells were stimulated with overlapping spike peptide pools from SARS-CoV-2, HCoV-NL63, HCoV-OC43 and HCoV-229E.

Concerning this clonotype: Its antigen remains unknown.

The assay that was used to sequence DNA from cultured CD4+ T cells was the Oncomine TCR Beta short-read assay. TCRdb reprocessed the PCR reads with MiXCR, giving one entry per CDR3 protein. The data show 15,000 or so distinct CDR3 sequences, 25% to 35% seen once. This CDR3 comprises 13 residues. The germline V and J ends were trimmed by 1 base and 2 bases, with 6 bases remaining between them. Germline loops: CDR1 SGHTA, CDR2 FQGNSA. This sample's treatment: approximately 9-day PBMC culture with coronavirus spike peptide pools or control peptides (ViraFEST assay). PBMC cultures, at roughly 2.2 million cells per well, received 8.5 to 10 IU/ml IL-2 and 8 to 10 ug/ml peptide pools.

The chain is built from TRBV7-2 and TRBJ2-7; possibly TRBD1 for D (5 bases). This sequence was found in a human donor with COVID-19. The sequencing sample was made of cultured CD4+ T cells from blood. CDR3 in amino acids: CASSLEGTYEQYF. In DNA, the CDR3 is TGTGCCAGCAGCTTAGAGGGGACCTACGAGCAGTACTTC.